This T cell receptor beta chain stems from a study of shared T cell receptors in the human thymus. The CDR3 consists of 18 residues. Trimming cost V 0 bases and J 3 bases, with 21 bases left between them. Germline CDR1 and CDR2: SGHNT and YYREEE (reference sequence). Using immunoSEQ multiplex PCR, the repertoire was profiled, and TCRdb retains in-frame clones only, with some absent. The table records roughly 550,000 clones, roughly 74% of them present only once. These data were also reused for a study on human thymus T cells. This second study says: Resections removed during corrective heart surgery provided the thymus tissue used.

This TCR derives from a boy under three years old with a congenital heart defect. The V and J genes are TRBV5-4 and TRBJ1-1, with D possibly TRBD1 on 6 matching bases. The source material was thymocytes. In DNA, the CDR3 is TGTGCCAGCAGCTTGGAGGGGGGGAGTACCATTAGGGACACTGAAGCTTTCTTT. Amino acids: CASSLEGGSTIRDTEAFF.